The rows below give T cell receptor beta chains drawn from one sample of a study of beta chain features in type 1 diabetes. The data were produced by immunoSEQ multiplex PCR, yet TCRdb's version contains in-frame clones alone and is incomplete. The sample includes about 450,000 clones, roughly 10% of them seen just once. Sequencing was carried out using naive CD4+ T cells from blood. The receptors were gathered from a woman between 18 and 29 years old in good health. The CDR3 runs from the conserved cysteine through the conserved F or W. A D gene is named only where the DNA matches it firmly. Not all rows give a size; the values are once, few, many and, for expanded clones, a class.

TRBJ2-5 | TRBD1 | few | TRBV15 | CATTETGRETQYF | TGTGCCACAACAGAGACAGGGCGAGAGACCCAGTACTTC
TRBJ2-1 | - | few | TRBV7-2 | CASSLVGVGSLRRFF | -
TRBJ2-2 | - | - | TRBV6-5 | CASSLDGSNTGELFF | TGTGCCAGCAGTCTGGACGGGTCGAACACCGGGGAGCTGTTTTTT
TRBJ1-1 | - | few | TRBV6-1 | CASMMNTEAFF | TGTGCCAGCATGATGAACACTGAAGCTTTCTTT
TRBJ1-2 | TRBD1 | few | TRBV4-3 | CASSQVSGTVYGYTF | TGCGCCAGCAGCCAAGTCTCCGGGACAGTCTATGGCTACACCTTC
TRBJ2-7 | TRBD2 | - | TRBV14 | CASSHLTSGRRPYEQYF | TGTGCCAGCAGCCACTTAACTAGCGGGAGGCGACCCTACGAGCAGTACTTC
TRBJ2-1 | TRBD2 | few | TRBV4-1 | CASSQDPQGSGRTYNEQFF | TGCGCCAGCAGCCAAGATCCCCAAGGAAGCGGGAGAACCTACAATGAGCAGTTCTTC
TRBJ2-5 | - | few | TRBV29-1 | CSVKGGQETQYF | TGCAGCGTGAAGGGGGGTCAAGAGACCCAGTACTTC
TRBJ1-6 | - | - | TRBV15 | CATSIESGINSPLHF | TGTGCCACCAGCATTGAATCAGGAATCAATTCACCCCTCCACTTT
TRBJ2-1 | TRBD1 | - | TRBV19 | CASSHPGDRVNEQFF | TGTGCCAGTAGTCACCCAGGGGACAGGGTCAATGAGCAGTTCTTC
TRBJ1-6 | - | few | TRBV27 | CASMEGNSPLHF | TGTGCCAGCATGGAGGGGAACTCACCCCTCCACTTT
TRBJ2-3 | - | few | TRBV5-4 | CASSFNPSTDTQYF | TGTGCCAGCAGCTTCAACCCGAGCACAGATACGCAGTATTTT
TRBJ2-5 | TRBD2 | - | TRBV4-2 | CASSQGTSGKETQYF | TGTGCCAGCAGCCAAGGGACTAGCGGCAAAGAGACCCAGTACTTC
TRBJ2-1 | TRBD1 | - | TRBV7-3 | CASSPDRAPYNEQFF | TGTGCCAGCAGCCCCGACAGGGCGCCCTACAATGAGCAGTTCTTC
TRBJ2-1 | - | few | TRBV14 | CASSYVGRQDQQFF | TGTGCCAGCAGTTATGTCGGACGACAGGATCAACAGTTCTTC